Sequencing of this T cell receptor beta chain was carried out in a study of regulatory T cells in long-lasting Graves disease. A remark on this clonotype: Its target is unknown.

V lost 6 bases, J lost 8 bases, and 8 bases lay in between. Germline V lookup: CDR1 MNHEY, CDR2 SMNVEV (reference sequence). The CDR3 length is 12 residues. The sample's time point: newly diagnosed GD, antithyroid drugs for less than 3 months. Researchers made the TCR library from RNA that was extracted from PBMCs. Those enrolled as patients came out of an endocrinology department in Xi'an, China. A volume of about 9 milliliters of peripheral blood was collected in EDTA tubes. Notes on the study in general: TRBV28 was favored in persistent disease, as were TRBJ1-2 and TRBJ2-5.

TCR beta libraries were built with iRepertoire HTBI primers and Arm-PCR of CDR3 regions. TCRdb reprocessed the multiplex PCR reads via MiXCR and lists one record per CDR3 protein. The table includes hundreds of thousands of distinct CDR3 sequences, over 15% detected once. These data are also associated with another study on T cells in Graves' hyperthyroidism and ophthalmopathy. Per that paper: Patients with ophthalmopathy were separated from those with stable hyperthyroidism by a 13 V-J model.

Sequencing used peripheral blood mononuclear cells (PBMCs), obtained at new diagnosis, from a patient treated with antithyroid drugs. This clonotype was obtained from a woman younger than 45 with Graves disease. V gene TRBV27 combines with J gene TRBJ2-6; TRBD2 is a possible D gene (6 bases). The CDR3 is CASSRETNVLTF. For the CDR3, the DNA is TGTGCCAGCAGCCGGGAGACCAACGTCCTGACTTTC.